The 31 T cell receptor beta chains below all came from one sample that was sequenced in a study of beta chain features in type 1 diabetes. General study points: Among patients with Type 1 diabetes, TCRB CDR3s were moderately but significantly shorter in every one of the four CD4+ subsets.

As every portion of the isolated RNA was reverse transcribed, the sequencing read expressed TCRB transcripts. Generated by immunoSEQ multiplex PCR, the TCRdb table keeps only in-frame clones and is missing some. This table holds approximately 730,000 clones, around an eighth found once. For these TCRs, the target antigens are not known. Sequenced input: naive CD4+ T cells from blood. These receptors came from a man younger than 30 with type 1 diabetes.

A few counts support this clone. V gene TRBV9 combines with J gene TRBJ2-1; D unclear. The CDR3 loop spans 14 amino acids. The germline V gene encodes CDR1 SGDLS and CDR2 YYNGEE. Deletions cut 0 bases from V and 5 bases from J, with 9 bases between. CDR3 residues: CASSVEGGDNEQFF. CDR3 DNA sequence: TGTGCCAGCAGCGTAGAAGGTGGGGACAATGAGCAGTTCTTC.

This clone showed up just a few times. The chain links TRBV7-8 to TRBJ2-3; TRBD2 matches 9 bases. Germline values: CDR1 SGHVS, CDR2 FQNEAQ. The CDR3 sequence is 15 residues long. J gave up 4 bases and V 5 bases, and 7 bases lay outside the gene matches. This CDR3 is CASSPRTSEADTQYF. CDR3 DNA: TGTGCCAGCAGCCCTCGGACTAGCGAAGCAGATACGCAGTATTTT.

This clone was counted a few times. Other DNA sequences within the sample encode an identical CDR3. The chain carries TRBV30 and TRBJ2-7; D gene unclear. The germline V gene encodes CDR1 GTSNPN and CDR2 SVGIG (reference sequence). Trimming left V 0 bases short and J 5 bases short, with 8 bases between. The CDR3 is 12 amino acids. CDR3 protein: CAWSVTGNEQYF. As DNA, the CDR3 is TGTGCCTGGAGTGTAACGGGCAACGAGCAGTACTTC.

This clone came up a few times. This chain's CDR3 is CATIQGGKYNEQFF. CDR3 nucleotide sequence: TGTGCTACTATTCAAGGGGGCAAGTACAATGAGCAGTTCTTC. The rearrangement links TRBV7-7 to TRBJ2-1; 7 bases match TRBD1. The CDR3 has 14 residues. From germline, CDR1 is SSHAT and CDR2 FNYEAQ (reference sequence).

As regards this clone: The sample has other DNA sequences that encode this CDR3 too. The genes are TRBV30 and TRBJ1-1; D call uncertain. Trimming removed 0 bases at V and 0 bases at J, with 5 bases between. CDR1 and CDR2 from the germline V gene are GTSNPN and SVGIG (reference sequence). The CDR3 consists of 13 residues. CDR3 sequence: CAWSVAVNTEAFF. DNA of the CDR3: TGTGCCTGGAGTGTTGCCGTGAACACTGAAGCTTTCTTT.

CDR3 in DNA: TGTGCCATCAGCGCCGTAGAGGCCGGGGAGCTGTTTTTT. Its protein product is CAISAVEAGELFF. This rearrangement joins TRBV10-3 to TRBJ2-2; D unresolved. This CDR3 region has 13 residues. CDR1 and CDR2 (germline): ENHRY, SYGVKD. V lost 6 bases, J lost 6 bases, and 11 bases lay in between.

The genes are TRBV5-4 and TRBJ2-1; the D call may be TRBD1 or TRBD2 (6 bases each). Germline-derived CDR1 and CDR2 are SGHNT and YYREEE (reference sequence). V lost 5 bases and J 7 bases, leaving 22 bases between the germline ends. The CDR3 runs 16 residues. CDR3 sequence reads: CASRQTGTPGENEQFF. The CDR3 DNA sequence: TGTGCCAGCAGACAGACCGGGACACCGGGGGAGAATGAGCAGTTCTTC.

The chain carries TRBV28 and TRBJ1-6; TRBD1 matches 8 bases. This CDR3 is 16 amino acids long. Germline assignment: CDR1 MDHEN and CDR2 SYDVKM. V trimming: 6 bases; J trimming: 2 bases; junction bases outside the gene matches: 6. CDR3: CASSAGTGAYNSPLHF. The CDR3 bases are TGTGCCAGCAGCGCTGGGACAGGCGCCTATAATTCACCCCTCCACTTT.

The rearrangement links TRBV6-6 to TRBJ2-5; D is unclear. This CDR3 has 13 residues. The V end was cut by 6 bases, the J end by 5 bases, with 13 bases between. Looked up from germline, CDR1 is MNHNY and CDR2 is SVGAGI (reference sequence). The CDR3 bases are TGTGCCAGCAGCGATGGGAAGAGGGAGACCCAGTACTTC. Amino acid sequence: CASSDGKRETQYF.

The chain joins TRBV25-1 to TRBJ2-7; D may match TRBD1 or TRBD2 (5 bases each). V gave up 6 bases and J gave up 4 bases, with 16 bases separating them. The CDR3 is 14 residues long. Germline loops: CDR1 MGHDK, CDR2 SYGVNS. CDR3 DNA sequence: TGTGCCAGCAGCCGGGACCCCAATTTTTACGAGCAGTACTTC. Amino acids: CASSRDPNFYEQYF.

The rearrangement uses TRBV7-9 and TRBJ1-1, with D tentatively TRBD1 (5 bases). Per the germline V gene, CDR1 is SEHNR and CDR2 is FQNEAQ (reference sequence). The CDR3 loop spans 12 amino acids. V was cut by 5 bases and J by 9 bases, with 13 bases left in between. The CDR3 DNA sequence: TGTGCCAGCAGCCGAGGGGAGGTCAAAGCTTTCTTT. The encoded protein is CASSRGEVKAFF.

The rearrangement links TRBV18 to TRBJ2-5; D unclear. The germline V and J ends were trimmed by 3 bases and 5 bases, with 10 bases remaining between them. The CDR3 has 13 amino acids. Germline V gene sequence: CDR1 KGHSH, CDR2 LQKENI. In nucleotides, the CDR3 is TGTGCCAGCTCACCCAATGATGGGGAGACCCAGTACTTC. Translating it yields CASSPNDGETQYF.

This clone was seen a handful of times. The chain is built from TRBV12-5 and TRBJ2-2, with 9 nucleotides matching TRBD1. There are 14 residues in the CDR3. V lost 5 bases to trimming and J lost 5 bases; unmatched junction nucleotides: 3. The germline gives CDR1 LGHNT, CDR2 FRNRAP. CDR3 DNA: TGTGCTAGTGGTGCGGGACAGGGAACCGGGGAGCTGTTTTTT. Encoded protein: CASGAGQGTGELFF.

This clone was detected a few times. As DNA, the CDR3 is TGTGCCACCAGCAGGGACAGGGACACCGGGGAGCTGTTTTTT. Translating gives CATSRDRDTGELFF. V usage is TRBV15 and J usage is TRBJ2-2; the match to TRBD1 covers 8 bases. Trimming removed 3 bases from V and 3 bases from J; junction bases left unmatched: 0. This CDR3 is 14 amino acids long. Germline V gives CDR1 LNHNV, CDR2 YYDKDF (reference sequence).

This clone was counted a few times. The V and J genes are TRBV25-1 and TRBJ1-6; D is unclear. The CDR3 is 13 amino acids. With 9 bases removed from V and 9 bases from J, the gap between germline ends came to 15 bases. From germline, CDR1 is MGHDK and CDR2 SYGVNS. CDR3 in DNA: TGTGCCAGTAGGACCCTCGTGGGTTCACCCCTCCACTTT. Amino acid sequence: CASRTLVGSPLHF.

V usage is TRBV6-4 and J usage is TRBJ2-1; 10 bases agree with TRBD2. CDR1 and CDR2 from the germline V gene are MRHNA and SNTAGT. The CDR3 has 15 amino acids. The ends lost 3 bases at V and 5 bases at J; junction bases unmatched: 4. The CDR3 here is CASSERTSGHNEQFF. In DNA, the CDR3 is TGTGCCAGCAGTGAACGGACTAGCGGTCACAATGAGCAGTTCTTC.

This clone has a handful of counts. J is TRBJ2-7 and V is TRBV18, with D unclear. There are 14 residues in the CDR3. The V and J ends lost 4 bases and 1 base respectively, with 11 bases between them. CDR1 and CDR2 from the germline V gene are KGHSH and LQKENI. The CDR3 loop is CASSRQEHSYEQYF. The CDR3 nucleotides are TGTGCCAGCTCACGCCAGGAACATTCCTACGAGCAGTACTTC.

Here the CDR3 DNA reads TGTGCCAGCAGTTATCCCGGACAAGCCGAGCAGTTCTTC. As protein: CASSYPGQAEQFF. This chain joins TRBV27 and TRBJ2-1, with D perhaps matching TRBD1 (5 bases). The CDR3 sequence is 13 residues long. Between the trimmed V and J ends, which lost 4 bases and 10 bases, there was a span of 14 bases. CDR1 and CDR2 from the germline V gene are MNHEY and SMNVEV (reference sequence).

This clone has more than one count but fewer than ten. The chain combines TRBV19 with TRBJ1-2, with D maybe TRBD1 (5 bases). Trimming took off 9 bases at V and 4 bases at J, with 9 bases between the two ends. Per germline, CDR1 LNHDA and CDR2 SQIVND (reference sequence). The CDR3 is 11 residues long. CDR3 sequence: CASREGYGYTF. CDR3 sequence (DNA): TGTGCCAGCAGGGAAGGCTATGGCTACACCTTC.

The chain combines TRBV20-1 with TRBJ1-2, with a possible D match to TRBD1 (6 bases). Germline V gene sequence: CDR1 DFQATT, CDR2 SNEGSKA (reference sequence). CDR3 length: 11 residues. Trimming pared 7 bases from V and 5 bases from J, leaving 11 bases between. This CDR3 reads CSVPRGYGYTF. CDR3 DNA: TGCAGTGTCCCCAGGGGTTATGGCTACACCTTC.

This chain links TRBV4-1 with TRBJ2-7; possible D gene TRBD1, 6 bases. V gave up 1 base and J gave up 3 bases, with 10 bases separating them. The CDR3 is 14 amino acids. Germline CDR1 and CDR2: MGHRA and YSYEKL. The CDR3 here is CASSQADRIYEQYF. The CDR3 DNA sequence: TGCGCCAGCAGCCAAGCGGACAGAATCTACGAGCAGTACTTC.

Only a few counts were recorded for this clone. The DNA for the CDR3 is TGCGCCAGCAGCTTCAGGACTAGCGGCCACAGCTCCTACAATGAGCAGTTCTTC. It specifies CASSFRTSGHSSYNEQFF. The chain is built from TRBV5-1 and TRBJ2-1; TRBD2 aligns across 10 bases. The CDR3 runs to 18 residues. J lost 0 bases, V lost 2 bases, and 8 bases had no gene match. The germline gives CDR1 SGHRS, CDR2 YFSETQ.

This sequence joins TRBV29-1 and TRBJ1-1, with TRBD1 matching 7 bases. The trim removed 7 bases at V and 7 bases at J, leaving 9 bases unmatched. CDR1 is SQVTM, CDR2 ANQGSEA, per germline. The CDR3 consists of 12 residues. DNA for the CDR3: TGCAGCGCCGTCGGGACAGACGATGAAGCTTTCTTT. Protein product: CSAVGTDDEAFF.

The gene calls are TRBV18 and TRBJ2-3; D possibly corresponds to TRBD1 (5 bases). The length of the CDR3 is 16 residues. V was pared by 3 bases and J by 2 bases, with 15 bases between. Germline CDR1 and CDR2: KGHSH and LQKENI. The CDR3 DNA sequence: TGTGCCAGCTCACCTATTGACAGAACGCCCACAGATACGCAGTATTTT. It codes for CASSPIDRTPTDTQYF.

This clone appeared a few times. The genes are TRBV6-6 and TRBJ2-7; TRBD1 agrees at 7 bases. The trim removed 3 bases at V and 4 bases at J, leaving 9 bases unmatched. Germline V gives CDR1 MNHNY, CDR2 SVGAGI (reference sequence). CDR3 length: 15 amino acids. This CDR3 is CASSYGPGQPYEQYF. DNA of the CDR3: TGTGCCAGCAGTTATGGGCCGGGACAGCCTTACGAGCAGTACTTC.

This clone was seen a few times. V is TRBV29-1 and J is TRBJ2-1; 7 bases align to TRBD2. The CDR3 contains 13 residues. After removal of 3 bases from V and 9 bases from J, the junction contained 8 bases not matched to a gene. Per germline, CDR1 SQVTM and CDR2 ANQGSEA. CDR3 residues: CSVDRPGGGEQFF. The CDR3 coding sequence is TGCAGCGTTGATAGGCCGGGGGGAGGTGAGCAGTTCTTC.

The chain employs TRBV9 and TRBJ2-7; D call uncertain. V lost 3 bases to trimming and J lost 8 bases, with 0 bases between them. Germline CDR1 SGDLS, CDR2 YYNGEE. This CDR3 contains 8 residues. CDR3 region: CASSEQYF. CDR3 bases: TGTGCCAGCAGCGAGCAGTACTTC.

The chain uses TRBV25-1 and TRBJ1-2; D is unresolved. The CDR3 totals 12 residues. The V gene lost 2 bases and the J gene lost 13 bases, with 14 bases spanning the gap. The V gene's germline CDR1 is MGHDK and CDR2 SYGVNS. The CDR3 bases are TGTGCCAGCAGTGAACCAGGCCGCCCTATCACCTTC. It codes for CASSEPGRPITF.

This clone was detected only a few times. Other DNA variants within this sample encode the same CDR3. The CDR3 DNA is TGCGCCAGCAGCTTGGCGGGGATGAACACTGAAGCTTTCTTT. It yields the protein CASSLAGMNTEAFF. This chain uses TRBV5-1 with TRBJ1-1; no firm D call. Germline lookup yields CDR1 SGHRS and CDR2 YFSETQ. The CDR3 sequence is 14 residues long. V lost 0 bases to trimming and J lost 0 bases, with 6 bases between them.

This clone was seen a handful of times. The chain employs TRBV25-1 and TRBJ1-1; 7 bases are shared with TRBD1. V shed 6 bases, J shed 2 bases, and the junction held 3 bases outside the gene matches. The CDR3 totals 13 residues. Per the germline V gene, CDR1 is MGHDK and CDR2 is SYGVNS. The CDR3: CASRRDRNTEAFF. For the CDR3, the DNA is TGTGCCAGCAGGCGGGACAGAAACACTGAAGCTTTCTTT.

This clone has more than one count but fewer than ten. V is TRBV4-1 and J is TRBJ1-1, with unresolved D. Germline lookup yields CDR1 MGHRA and CDR2 YSYEKL. The CDR3 has 14 residues. Between the trimmed V and J ends, which lost 0 bases and 5 bases, there was a span of 10 bases. The CDR3 DNA follows: TGCGCCAGCAGCCAAGACAGGATGAGGACTGAAGCTTTCTTT. It is translated as CASSQDRMRTEAFF.